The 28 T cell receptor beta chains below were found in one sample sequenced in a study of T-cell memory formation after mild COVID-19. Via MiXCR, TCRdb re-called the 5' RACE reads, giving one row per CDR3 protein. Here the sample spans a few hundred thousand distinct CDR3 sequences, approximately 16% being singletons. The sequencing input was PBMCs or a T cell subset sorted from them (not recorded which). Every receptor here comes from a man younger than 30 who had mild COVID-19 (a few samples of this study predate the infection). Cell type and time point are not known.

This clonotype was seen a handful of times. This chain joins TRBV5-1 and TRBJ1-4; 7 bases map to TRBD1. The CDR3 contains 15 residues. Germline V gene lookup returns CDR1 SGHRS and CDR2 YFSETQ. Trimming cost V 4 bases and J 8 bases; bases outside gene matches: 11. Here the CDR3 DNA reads TGCGCCAGCAGCCGGCGCGAGGGGGCAGGAGAAAAACTGTTTTTT. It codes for CASSRREGAGEKLFF.

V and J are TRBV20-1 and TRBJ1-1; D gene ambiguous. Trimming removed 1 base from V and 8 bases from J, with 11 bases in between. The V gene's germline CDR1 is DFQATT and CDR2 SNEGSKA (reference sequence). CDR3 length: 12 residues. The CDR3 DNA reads TGCAGTGCTAGAGCGCGGGTATCCGAAGCTTTCTTT. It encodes CSARARVSEAFF.

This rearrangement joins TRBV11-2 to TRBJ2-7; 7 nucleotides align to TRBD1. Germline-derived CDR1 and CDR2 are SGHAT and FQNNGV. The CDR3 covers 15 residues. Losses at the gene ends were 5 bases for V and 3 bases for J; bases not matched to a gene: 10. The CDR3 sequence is CASSAVTGTDYEQYF. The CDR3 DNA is TGTGCCAGCAGCGCGGTTACCGGGACAGACTACGAGCAGTACTTC. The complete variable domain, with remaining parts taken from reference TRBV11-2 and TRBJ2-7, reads EAGVAQSPRYKIIEKRQSVAFWCNPISGHATLYWYQQILGQGPKLLIQFQNNGVVDDSQLPKDRFSAERLKGVDSTLKIQPAKLEDSAVYLCASSAVTGTDYEQYFGPGTRLTVT.

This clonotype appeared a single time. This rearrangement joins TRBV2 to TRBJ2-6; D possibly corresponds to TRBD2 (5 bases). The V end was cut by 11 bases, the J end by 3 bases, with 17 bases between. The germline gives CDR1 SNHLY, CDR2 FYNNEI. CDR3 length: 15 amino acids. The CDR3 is CASRGFPVGANVLTF. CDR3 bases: TGTGCCTCCCGAGGGTTCCCAGTTGGGGCCAACGTCCTGACTTTC.

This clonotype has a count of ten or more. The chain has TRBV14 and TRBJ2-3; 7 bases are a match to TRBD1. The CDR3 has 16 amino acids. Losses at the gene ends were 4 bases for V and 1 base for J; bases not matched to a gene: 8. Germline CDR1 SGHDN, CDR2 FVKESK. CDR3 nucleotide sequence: TGTGCCAGCAGCCCAGTGGACAGGTGGCGCACAGATACGCAGTATTTT. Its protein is CASSPVDRWRTDTQYF.

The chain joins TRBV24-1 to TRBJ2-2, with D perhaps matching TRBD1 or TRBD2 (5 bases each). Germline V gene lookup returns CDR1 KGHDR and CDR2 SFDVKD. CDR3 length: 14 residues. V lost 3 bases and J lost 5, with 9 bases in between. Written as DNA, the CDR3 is TGTGCCACCAGTGATCCAGGGAGAACCGGGGAGCTGTTTTTT. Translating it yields CATSDPGRTGELFF.

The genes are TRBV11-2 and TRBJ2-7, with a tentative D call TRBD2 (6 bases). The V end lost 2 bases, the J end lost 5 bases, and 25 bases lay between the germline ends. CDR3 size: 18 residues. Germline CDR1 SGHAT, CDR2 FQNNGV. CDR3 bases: TGTGCCAGCAGCTTATTTATCCAGAGCGGGTCGGGCATTGACGAGCAGTACTTC. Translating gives CASSLFIQSGSGIDEQYF. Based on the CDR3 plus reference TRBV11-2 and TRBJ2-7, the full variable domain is EAGVAQSPRYKIIEKRQSVAFWCNPISGHATLYWYQQILGQGPKLLIQFQNNGVVDDSQLPKDRFSAERLKGVDSTLKIQPAKLEDSAVYLCASSLFIQSGSGIDEQYFGPGTRLTVT.

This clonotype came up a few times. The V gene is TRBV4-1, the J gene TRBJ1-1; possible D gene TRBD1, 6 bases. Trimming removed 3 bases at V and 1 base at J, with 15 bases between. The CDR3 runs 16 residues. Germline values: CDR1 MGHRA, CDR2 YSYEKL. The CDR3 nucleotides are TGCGCCAGCAGCCACCCCCGTGGGGGACAGAACACTGAAGCTTTCTTT. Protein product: CASSHPRGGQNTEAFF.

CDR3: CASSFRSDTQYF. The CDR3 DNA reads TGTGCCAGCAGTTTCCGTTCGGATACGCAGTATTTT. J is TRBJ2-3 and V is TRBV12-3 or TRBV12-4; D is uncertain. V was shortened by 3 bases and J by 6 bases, with 7 bases between the two germline ends. This CDR3 has 12 amino acids.

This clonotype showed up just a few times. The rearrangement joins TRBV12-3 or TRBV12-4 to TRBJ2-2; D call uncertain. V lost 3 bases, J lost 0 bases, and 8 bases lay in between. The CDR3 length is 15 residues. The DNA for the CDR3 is TGTGCCAGCAGTTTTTCGGTCCCGAACACCGGGGAGCTGTTTTTT. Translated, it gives CASSFSVPNTGELFF.

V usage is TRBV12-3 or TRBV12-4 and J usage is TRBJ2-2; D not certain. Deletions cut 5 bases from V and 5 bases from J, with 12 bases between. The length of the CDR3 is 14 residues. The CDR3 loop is CASSPVGWTGELFF. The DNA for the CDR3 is TGTGCCAGCAGTCCCGTCGGTTGGACCGGGGAGCTGTTTTTT.

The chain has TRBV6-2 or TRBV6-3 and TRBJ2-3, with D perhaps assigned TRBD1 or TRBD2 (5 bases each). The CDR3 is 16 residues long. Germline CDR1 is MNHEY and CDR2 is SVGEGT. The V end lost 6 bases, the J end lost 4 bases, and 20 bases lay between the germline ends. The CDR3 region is CASRRIARGISDTQYF. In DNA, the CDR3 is TGTGCCAGCAGGAGAATAGCGAGGGGTATATCAGATACGCAGTATTTT.

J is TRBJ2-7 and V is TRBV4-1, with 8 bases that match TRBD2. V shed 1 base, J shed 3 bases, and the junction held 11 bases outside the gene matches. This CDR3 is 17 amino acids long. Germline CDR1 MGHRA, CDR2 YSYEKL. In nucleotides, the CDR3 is TGCGCCAGCAGCCAAGCCCCGTTTAGCGGGGTTAGCTACGAGCAGTACGTC. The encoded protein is CASSQAPFSGVSYEQYV.

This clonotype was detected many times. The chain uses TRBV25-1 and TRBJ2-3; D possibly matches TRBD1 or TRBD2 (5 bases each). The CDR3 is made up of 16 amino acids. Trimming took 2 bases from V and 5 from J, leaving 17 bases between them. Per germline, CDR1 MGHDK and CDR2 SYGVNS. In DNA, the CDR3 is TGTGCCAGCAGTGAAAAGCGAGGGGCTAGCCAAGATACGCAGTATTTT. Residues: CASSEKRGASQDTQYF.

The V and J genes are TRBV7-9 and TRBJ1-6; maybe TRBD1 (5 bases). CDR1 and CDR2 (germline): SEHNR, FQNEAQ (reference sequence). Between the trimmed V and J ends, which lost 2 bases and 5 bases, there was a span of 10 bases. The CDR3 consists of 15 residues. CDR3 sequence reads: CASSLSGGNNSPLHF. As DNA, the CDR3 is TGTGCCAGCAGCTTATCCGGGGGTAATAATTCACCCCTCCACTTT.

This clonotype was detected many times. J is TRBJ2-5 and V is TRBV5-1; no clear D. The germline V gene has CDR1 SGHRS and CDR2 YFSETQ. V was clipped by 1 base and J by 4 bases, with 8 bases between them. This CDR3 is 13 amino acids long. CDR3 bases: TGCGCCAGCAGCTTGCTGGTTGTAGAGACCCAGTACTTC. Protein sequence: CASSLLVVETQYF.

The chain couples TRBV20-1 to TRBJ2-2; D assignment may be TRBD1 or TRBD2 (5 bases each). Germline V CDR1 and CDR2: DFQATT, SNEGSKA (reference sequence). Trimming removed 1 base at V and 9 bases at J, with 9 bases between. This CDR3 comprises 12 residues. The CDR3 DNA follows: TGCAGTGCTAGAGGGGGGTCCAGGGAGCTGTTTTTT. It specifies CSARGGSRELFF.

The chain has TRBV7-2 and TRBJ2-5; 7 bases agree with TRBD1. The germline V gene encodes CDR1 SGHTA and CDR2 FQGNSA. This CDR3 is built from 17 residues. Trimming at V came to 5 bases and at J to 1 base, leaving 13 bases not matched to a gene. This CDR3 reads CASSLGTTGSGQETQYF. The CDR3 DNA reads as TGTGCCAGCAGCCTAGGAACGACAGGGTCAGGCCAAGAGACCCAGTACTTC.

The CDR3 sequence: CASSYVGQGAYEQYV. For the CDR3, the DNA is TGTGCCAGCAGTTACGTGGGACAGGGGGCGTACGAGCAGTACGTC. The chain recombines TRBV6-2 or TRBV6-3 with TRBJ2-7; TRBD1 matches 12 bases. The CDR3 is 15 amino acids. The V segment lost 2 bases and the J segment 4 bases; nucleotides outside the gene matches: 3. Germline CDR1 MNHEY, CDR2 SVGEGT.

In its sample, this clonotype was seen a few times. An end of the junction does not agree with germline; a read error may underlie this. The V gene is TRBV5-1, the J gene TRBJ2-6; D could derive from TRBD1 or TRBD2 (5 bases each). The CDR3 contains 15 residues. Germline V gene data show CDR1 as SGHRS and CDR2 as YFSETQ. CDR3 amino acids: CASSPRGSRANVLTF. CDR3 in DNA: TGCGCCAGCAGCCCACGGGGCTCTCGGGCCAACGTCCTGACTTTC.

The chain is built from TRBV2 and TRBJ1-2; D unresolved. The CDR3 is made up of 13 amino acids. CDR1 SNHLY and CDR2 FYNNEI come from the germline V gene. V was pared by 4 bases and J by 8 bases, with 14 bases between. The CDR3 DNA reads TGTGCCAGCAGTGCGAGCAGGTCAGAGGGCTACACCTTC. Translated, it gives CASSASRSEGYTF.

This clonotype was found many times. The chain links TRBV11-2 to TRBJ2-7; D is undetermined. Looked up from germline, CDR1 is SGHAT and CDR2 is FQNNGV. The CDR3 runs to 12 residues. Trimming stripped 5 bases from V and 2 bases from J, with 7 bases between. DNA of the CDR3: TGTGCCAGCAGCCGCTGGACCTACGAGCAGTACTTC. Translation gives CASSRWTYEQYF. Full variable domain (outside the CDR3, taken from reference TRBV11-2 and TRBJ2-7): EAGVAQSPRYKIIEKRQSVAFWCNPISGHATLYWYQQILGQGPKLLIQFQNNGVVDDSQLPKDRFSAERLKGVDSTLKIQPAKLEDSAVYLCASSRWTYEQYFGPGTRLTVT.

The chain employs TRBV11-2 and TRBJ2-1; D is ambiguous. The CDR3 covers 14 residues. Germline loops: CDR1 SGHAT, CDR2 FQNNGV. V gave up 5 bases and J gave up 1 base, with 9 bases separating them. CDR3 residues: CASSPAASYNEQFF. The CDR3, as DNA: TGTGCCAGCAGCCCCGCTGCTTCCTACAATGAGCAGTTCTTC.

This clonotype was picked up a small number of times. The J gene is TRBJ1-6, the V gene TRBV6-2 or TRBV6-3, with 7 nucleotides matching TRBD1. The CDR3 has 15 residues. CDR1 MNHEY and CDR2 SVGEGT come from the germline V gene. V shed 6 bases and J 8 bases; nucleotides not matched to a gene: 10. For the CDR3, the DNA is TGTGCCAGCAGACAGGGGTCTGCATATGATTCACCCCTCCACTTT. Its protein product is CASRQGSAYDSPLHF.

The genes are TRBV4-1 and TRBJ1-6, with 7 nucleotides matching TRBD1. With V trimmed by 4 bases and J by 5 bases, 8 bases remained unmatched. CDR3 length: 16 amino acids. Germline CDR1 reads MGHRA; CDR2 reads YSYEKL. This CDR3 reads CASSPYRQGNNSPLHF. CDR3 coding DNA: TGCGCCAGCAGCCCTTATCGACAGGGAAATAATTCACCCCTCCACTTT.

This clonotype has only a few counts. Here the CDR3 reads CASSQTGPRGGVRLGTQYF. CDR3 in DNA: TGCGCCAGCAGTCAAACTGGCCCTAGGGGGGGGGTTCGTCTCGGTACGCAGTATTTT. This sequence joins TRBV23-1 and TRBJ2-3, with D possibly being TRBD2 (7 bases). TRBV23-1 is placed among ORFs of uncertain function. This CDR3 has 19 amino acids. Trimming removed 2 bases from V and 8 bases from J, with 29 bases in between.

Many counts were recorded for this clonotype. This CDR3 is CASSSPDRSPDNEQFF. The CDR3 bases are TGTGCCAGCAGTTCACCGGACAGGTCGCCCGACAATGAGCAGTTCTTC. This chain uses TRBV12-3 or TRBV12-4 with TRBJ2-1; 7 nucleotides agree with TRBD1. The CDR3 extends over 16 amino acids. Trimming took 4 bases from V and 5 from J; bases not matched to a gene: 11.

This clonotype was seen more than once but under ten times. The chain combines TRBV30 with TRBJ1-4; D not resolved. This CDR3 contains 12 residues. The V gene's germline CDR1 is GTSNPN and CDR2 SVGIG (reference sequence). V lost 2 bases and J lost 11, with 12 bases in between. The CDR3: CAWSLAAVKLFF. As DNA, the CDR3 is TGTGCCTGGAGTCTGGCGGCTGTGAAACTGTTTTTT. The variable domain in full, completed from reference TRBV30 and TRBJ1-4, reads SQTIHQWPATLVQPVGSPLSLECTVEGTSNPNLYWYRQAAGRGLQLLFYSVGIGQISSEVPQNLSASRPQDRQFILSSKKLLLSDSGFYLCAWSLAAVKLFFGSGTQLSVL.